These 32 T cell receptor beta chains share one sample of origin, sequenced in a study of response to subunit inactivated influenza vaccine. Each CDR3 protein is one row after TCRdb ran MiXCR on the RT-PCR reads. The table lists some 500,000 distinct CDR3 sequences, 15% to 20% of them singletons. The sequenced sample was CD4+ T cells sorted from PBMCs, obtained 23 to 25 months after vaccination. All receptors come from a man aged 50 to 75 who received an inactivated influenza vaccine.

This clonotype appeared a few times. The rearrangement uses TRBV5-6 and TRBJ1-1, with a weak D call TRBD1 (5 bases). The V end was cut by 3 bases, the J end by 5 bases, with 23 bases between. CDR3 size: 17 residues. Germline V lookup: CDR1 SGHDT, CDR2 YYEEEE. CDR3 sequence: CASSWSGSSREETEAFF. DNA for the CDR3: TGTGCCAGCAGCTGGTCGGGTAGTAGCAGGGAGGAGACTGAAGCTTTCTTT.

This clonotype was found many times. This rearrangement joins TRBV5-5 to TRBJ2-1; no clear D gene. V was cut by 4 bases and J by 9 bases, with 14 bases left in between. The germline V gene has CDR1 SGHKS and CDR2 YYEKEE (reference sequence). The CDR3 totals 13 residues. The CDR3 DNA is TGTGCCAGCAGCCCTTGGGCCAACAGTGAGCAGTTCTTC. Amino acid sequence: CASSPWANSEQFF.

The chain couples TRBV3-1 to TRBJ2-2; the D gene is possibly TRBD2 (6 bases). The germline V and J ends were trimmed by 2 bases and 1 base, with 11 bases remaining between them. CDR3 length: 16 amino acids. Per germline, CDR1 LGHDT and CDR2 YNNKEL (reference sequence). This CDR3 is CASSQPTRVNTGELFF. The CDR3 DNA sequence: TGTGCCAGCAGCCAACCGACTAGGGTGAACACCGGGGAGCTGTTTTTT.

This clonotype came up a few times. The V and J genes are TRBV20-1 and TRBJ2-1, with TRBD2 identical over 7 bases. V shed 1 base, J shed 9 bases, and the junction held 6 bases outside the gene matches. Germline V gene lookup returns CDR1 DFQATT and CDR2 SNEGSKA (reference sequence). The CDR3 totals 13 residues. The CDR3 DNA follows: TGCAGTGCTAGAGGCGGGAGAGGTTTTGAGCAGTTCTTC. Protein sequence: CSARGGRGFEQFF.

This clonotype was seen many times. The chain combines TRBV6-5 with TRBJ1-4; 10 nucleotides agree with TRBD1. CDR1 is MNHEY and CDR2 is SVGAGI in the germline V gene. The CDR3 sequence is 18 residues long. V was pared by 2 bases and J by 4 bases, with 10 bases of the junction left unmatched. The CDR3 coding sequence is TGTGCCAGCAGTTACGAGGACAGGGGGGTGCGGGGTAATGAAAAACTGTTTTTT. Protein: CASSYEDRGVRGNEKLFF.

The gene calls are TRBV7-2 and TRBJ2-5; 9 nucleotides match TRBD1. V trimming: 9 bases; J trimming: 1 base; junction bases outside the gene matches: 9. From germline, CDR1 is SGHTA and CDR2 FQGNSA. There are 15 residues in the CDR3. CDR3 sequence: CASTYGQGSQETQYF. The CDR3 bases are TGTGCCAGTACTTATGGACAGGGGAGCCAAGAGACCCAGTACTTC.

The chain employs TRBV12-3 or TRBV12-4 and TRBJ1-2; TRBD1 aligns across 8 bases. The CDR3 runs 15 residues. The V and J ends lost 6 bases and 4 bases, in that order; junction bases with no gene match: 10. The CDR3 DNA is TGTGCCAGCAGCCCTAGGACAGGGAGGTTCTATGGCTACACCTTC. It is translated as CASSPRTGRFYGYTF.

This chain connects TRBV7-2 to TRBJ1-3, with 10 bases identical to TRBD1. The trim removed 4 bases at V and 4 bases at J, leaving 4 bases unmatched. CDR3 length: 15 residues. Germline V gene lookup returns CDR1 SGHTA and CDR2 FQGNSA. CDR3 sequence reads: CASSSDRGQGNTIYF. The CDR3 DNA sequence: TGTGCCAGCAGCTCAGACAGGGGGCAAGGAAACACCATATATTTT.

This clonotype was counted many times. The chain links TRBV5-1 to TRBJ2-3; possible D gene TRBD1, 6 bases. Trimming took off 3 bases at V and 4 bases at J, with 15 bases between the two ends. The germline V gene encodes CDR1 SGHRS and CDR2 YFSETQ. The CDR3 contains 15 residues. The CDR3 nucleotides are TGCGCCAGCAGCTGGGGAACAGGGCGGGCAGATACGCAGTATTTT. Translated: CASSWGTGRADTQYF.

Worth noting for this clonotype: The junction differs from germline at one of its ends, possibly a read error. V is TRBV20-1 and J is TRBJ2-2; 7 positions match TRBD2. The CDR3 totals 16 residues. Germline V gene lookup returns CDR1 DFQATT and CDR2 SNEGSKA (reference sequence). Here the CDR3 reads CCALLFGGRDSGELFF. The DNA for the CDR3 is TGCTGTGCTCTTCTTTTTGGCGGGAGAGATTCCGGGGAGCTGTTTTTT.

This clonotype appeared many times. The chain joins TRBV6-1 to TRBJ1-1, with D possibly being TRBD1 (5 bases). V was trimmed by 6 bases and J by 1 base, leaving 9 bases between them. The length of the CDR3 is 13 residues. Germline lookup yields CDR1 MNHNS and CDR2 SASEGT. The CDR3 loop reads CASRPGTNTEAFF. The CDR3 DNA follows: TGTGCCAGCAGGCCTGGGACGAACACTGAAGCTTTCTTT.

The count of this clonotype is one. This chain connects TRBV20-1 to TRBJ2-3; TRBD2 matches 9 bases. With V trimmed by 5 bases and J by 5 bases, 14 bases remained unmatched. The CDR3 loop spans 16 amino acids. Germline V lookup: CDR1 DFQATT, CDR2 SNEGSKA (reference sequence). The CDR3 protein is CSAWDRLAGRQDTQYF. The CDR3 DNA is TGCAGTGCTTGGGATAGGCTAGCGGGAAGGCAAGATACGCAGTATTTT.

CDR3 residues: CAISKAGAEYEQYF. The CDR3 bases are TGTGCCATCAGTAAAGCGGGAGCGGAGTACGAGCAGTACTTC. The chain joins TRBV10-3 to TRBJ2-7; TRBD2 matches at 8 bases. Germline V CDR1 and CDR2: ENHRY, SYGVKD. The V segment lost 5 bases and the J segment 4 bases; nucleotides outside the gene matches: 7. The CDR3 length is 14 residues.

This chain uses TRBV15 with TRBJ2-5; 8 positions match TRBD1. Germline CDR1 is LNHNV and CDR2 is YYDKDF (reference sequence). The CDR3 extends over 15 amino acids. Trimming at V came to 2 bases and at J to 2 bases, leaving 4 bases not matched to a gene. CDR3 nucleotide sequence: TGTGCCACCAGCAGAAGGCAGGGGGCACAAGAGACCCAGTACTTC. Translating gives CATSRRQGAQETQYF.

The chain employs TRBV12-3 or TRBV12-4 and TRBJ1-5; TRBD1 might be the D (5 bases). Trimming took off 7 bases at V and 5 bases at J, with 12 bases between the two ends. The CDR3 has 13 residues. The CDR3 loop is CASTTLGDQPQHF. CDR3 bases: TGTGCCAGCACCACCTTGGGGGATCAGCCCCAGCATTTT.

This clonotype occurred a few times. The chain has TRBV4-2 and TRBJ2-3; TRBD2 matches 14 bases. V lost 1 base, J lost 0 bases, and 3 bases stayed unmatched. The CDR3 loop spans 18 amino acids. Germline-derived CDR1 and CDR2 are LGHNA and YNFKEQ. The CDR3 spells CASSQGTSGGISTDTQYF. CDR3 bases: TGTGCCAGCAGCCAAGGGACTAGCGGGGGGATCAGCACAGATACGCAGTATTTT.

The rearrangement links TRBV23-1 to TRBJ2-1; 11 bases map to TRBD2. TRBV23-1 qualifies as an ORF whose function is uncertain. Trimming removed 4 bases from V and 5 bases from J; junction bases left unmatched: 10. The CDR3 has 17 amino acids. The CDR3 reads CASSLHPPGLADNEQFF. The CDR3 DNA reads as TGCGCCAGCAGTCTCCACCCGCCGGGACTAGCGGACAATGAGCAGTTCTTC.

The chain combines TRBV7-6 with TRBJ2-3; 7 bases are a match to TRBD2. Germline assignment: CDR1 SGHVS and CDR2 FNYEAQ. The CDR3 is made up of 17 amino acids. The trim removed 5 bases at V and 1 base at J, leaving 12 bases unmatched. CDR3 coding DNA: TGTGCCAGCAGCACCAACCGCCGGGACTATCGCACAGATACGCAGTATTTT. Translating it yields CASSTNRRDYRTDTQYF.

The gene calls are TRBV3-1 and TRBJ1-2; D is uncertain. Trimming cost V 0 bases and J 8 bases, with 16 bases left between them. Germline CDR1 and CDR2: LGHDT and YNNKEL (reference sequence). CDR3 length equals 15 residues. Written as DNA, the CDR3 is TGTGCCAGCAGCCAAGAGCCTAGCGGGAGCGGAGGCTACACCTTC. Its protein product is CASSQEPSGSGGYTF.

The sample holds a few counts of this clonotype. This chain links TRBV6-5 with TRBJ2-2; D is possibly TRBD1 (5 bases). V was pared by 4 bases and J by 4 bases, with 16 bases between. Germline-derived CDR1 and CDR2 are MNHEY and SVGAGI. CDR3 length equals 16 residues. DNA for the CDR3: TGTGCCAGCAGTTTGTACGAACAGGACCTCACCGGGGAGCTGTTTTTT. Translating it yields CASSLYEQDLTGELFF.

This chain connects TRBV20-1 to TRBJ1-1; 8 bases align to TRBD1. With V trimmed by 3 bases and J by 3 bases, 6 bases remained unmatched. Germline V CDR1 and CDR2: DFQATT, SNEGSKA (reference sequence). CDR3 length: 14 amino acids. CDR3 in DNA: TGCAGTGCTAGTCCGGACAGGGACTACACTGAAGCTTTCTTT. It is translated as CSASPDRDYTEAFF.

The chain carries TRBV20-1 and TRBJ1-1; D gene uncertain. CDR1 is DFQATT and CDR2 is SNEGSKA in the germline V gene (reference sequence). V gave up 5 bases and J gave up 10 bases, with 20 bases separating them. The CDR3 is made up of 13 amino acids. CDR3 DNA sequence: TGCAGTGCTTCTTCCCTTTCCGTGAGAGGAGCTTTCTTT. Protein product: CSASSLSVRGAFF.

The J gene is TRBJ2-5, the V gene TRBV20-1, with TRBD2 as a possible D gene (6 bases). The CDR3 consists of 15 residues. The germline V and J ends were trimmed by 1 base and 1 base, with 13 bases remaining between them. CDR1 and CDR2 from the germline V gene are DFQATT and SNEGSKA (reference sequence). The CDR3 sequence is CSARAEWGVQETQYF. In DNA form, the CDR3 reads TGCAGTGCTAGAGCTGAATGGGGGGTCCAAGAGACCCAGTACTTC.

The chain is built from TRBV4-3 and TRBJ1-3; D is ambiguous. The V end lost 0 bases, the J end lost 0 bases, and 12 bases lay between the germline ends. The CDR3 length is 17 residues. CDR1 and CDR2 (germline): LGHNA, YSLEER. CDR3 bases: TGCGCCAGCAGCCAAGATAAGCTGTTACACTCTGGAAACACCATATATTTT. It specifies CASSQDKLLHSGNTIYF.

The rearrangement links TRBV7-9 to TRBJ2-7; tentatively, D is TRBD1 (6 bases). CDR3 length: 14 amino acids. Germline V gives CDR1 SEHNR, CDR2 FQNEAQ (reference sequence). Trimming removed 1 base from V and 5 bases from J, with 12 bases in between. CDR3 nucleotide sequence: TGTGCCAGCAGCTTAGACAGGGACGGGGACGAGCAGTACTTC. It translates to CASSLDRDGDEQYF.

The CDR3 loop is CASSQDTGEIGETQYF. The CDR3 coding sequence is TGTGCCAGCAGCCAAGATACGGGAGAGATAGGAGAGACCCAGTACTTC. The rearrangement links TRBV4-2 to TRBJ2-5; a possible D gene is TRBD2 (6 bases). The length of the CDR3 is 16 residues. The germline gives CDR1 LGHNA, CDR2 YNFKEQ. V shed 0 bases and J shed 4 bases, with 15 bases lying between them.

This clonotype was counted only a few times. CDR3 loop: CSAIAGGPGETQYF. The CDR3 coding sequence is TGCAGTGCTATAGCGGGAGGGCCAGGGGAGACCCAGTACTTC. This chain uses TRBV20-1 with TRBJ2-5, with 11 nucleotides matching TRBD2. Germline V CDR1 and CDR2: DFQATT, SNEGSKA (reference sequence). CDR3 size: 14 residues. The trim removed 4 bases at V and 5 bases at J, leaving 6 bases unmatched.

This clonotype showed up just a few times. V is TRBV5-6 and J is TRBJ2-2; 7 bases are a match to TRBD1. V gave up 3 bases and J gave up 5 bases; unmatched junction bases: 10. CDR1 is SGHDT and CDR2 is YYEEEE in the germline V gene. There are 16 residues in the CDR3. DNA of the CDR3: TGTGCCAGCAGCTGGACCGGGACAGTTCTGACCGGGGAGCTGTTTTTT. Residues: CASSWTGTVLTGELFF.

The genes are TRBV5-6 and TRBJ1-1, with D unresolved. From germline, CDR1 is SGHDT and CDR2 YYEEEE. The CDR3 length is 13 residues. V shed 4 bases and J shed 1 base, with 8 bases lying between them. CDR3 sequence reads: CASSHNRNTEAFF. For the CDR3, the DNA is TGTGCCAGCAGCCATAACAGGAACACTGAAGCTTTCTTT.

This clonotype has more than one count but fewer than ten. The V gene is TRBV6-2 or TRBV6-3, the J gene TRBJ2-1; unclear D gene. V lost 7 bases, J lost 7 bases, and 14 bases lay in between. This CDR3 is built from 13 residues. Germline loops: CDR1 MNHEY, CDR2 SVGEGT. The CDR3 region is CASTNGVVNEQFF. In DNA, the CDR3 is TGTGCCAGCACCAATGGGGTGGTGAATGAGCAGTTCTTC.

This chain connects TRBV5-6 to TRBJ2-7, with a weak D call TRBD2 (6 bases). The CDR3 runs 14 residues. The V gene lost 4 bases and the J gene lost 3 bases, with 14 bases spanning the gap. Looked up from germline, CDR1 is SGHDT and CDR2 is YYEEEE. The CDR3 DNA is TGTGCCAGCAGCGTCCCCGGGACTGGCTACGAGCAGTACTTC. Amino acids: CASSVPGTGYEQYF.

V usage is TRBV15 and J usage is TRBJ2-7, with unresolved D. In germline, CDR1 is LNHNV, CDR2 YYDKDF (reference sequence). This CDR3 has 12 amino acids. The V end lost 3 bases, the J end lost 2 bases, and 5 bases lay between the germline ends. CDR3 protein: CATSRNTYEQYF. In nucleotides, the CDR3 is TGTGCCACCAGCAGGAACACCTACGAGCAGTACTTC.